The clone carrying this T cell receptor beta chain has a count of ten or more. Its antigen remains unknown. The CDR3 is 16 residues long. Trimming took 5 bases from V and 4 from J, leaving 17 bases between them. Germline assignment: CDR1 SGHTA and CDR2 FQGTGA. As to time point: newly diagnosed GD, antithyroid drugs for less than 3 months. PBMC RNA served as the TCR library source. This specimen belongs to a study of regulatory T cells in long-lasting Graves disease. According to the study, TCR beta libraries were built with iRepertoire HTBI primers and CDR3-region Arm-PCR. TCRdb re-analysed the multiplex PCR reads in MiXCR, keeping a single row per CDR3 protein. The data contain about 370,000 distinct CDR3 sequences, around 15% of them singletons. Findings and caveats of the study: Favored usage of TRBV28, TRBJ1-2 and TRBJ2-5 was recorded in persistent disease.

This TCR was sampled from a female donor with Graves disease. The sample was peripheral blood mononuclear cells (PBMCs), taken at new diagnosis, from a patient treated with antithyroid drugs. The chain links TRBV7-3 to TRBJ2-2; possible D gene TRBD2, 7 bases. The CDR3 reads CASSPDRGARTGELFF. The CDR3 DNA reads TGTGCCAGCAGCCCCGACCGGGGGGCCCGCACCGGGGAGCTGTTTTTT.